A single sample is the source of the 11 T cell receptor beta chains below, sequenced in a study of OX40 agonist ivuxolimab in advanced cancers. Assay: immunoSEQ multiplex PCR; the TCRdb copy retains only in-frame clones and omits some. The data hold about 45,000 clones, with around nine tenths observed a single time. The input for sequencing was CD4+ or CD8+ T cells sorted from blood, taken in a trial of the OX40 agonist ivuxolimab. These receptors came from an adult with an advanced solid tumor such as melanoma, head and neck, liver or kidney cancer.

The chain carries TRBV18 and TRBJ1-2; 7 nucleotides match TRBD1. This CDR3 region has 17 residues. The V gene's germline CDR1 is KGHSH and CDR2 LQKENI. V lost 1 base and J lost 0; bases outside the gene matches: 8. The chain's CDR3 is CASSPLGQTLANYGYTF. CDR3 sequence (DNA): TGTGCCAGCTCACCACTGGGACAGACGCTAGCTAACTATGGCTACACCTTC.

This clone was recorded only once. The rearrangement joins TRBV6-6 to TRBJ2-3; the D is unclear. V lost 0 bases and J 5 bases, leaving 3 bases between the germline ends. This CDR3 contains 12 residues. Looked up from germline, CDR1 is MNHNY and CDR2 is SVGAGI (reference sequence). The DNA for the CDR3 is TGTGCCAGCAGTTACTCTGGAGATACGCAGTATTTT. Translating it yields CASSYSGDTQYF.

The J gene is TRBJ2-1, the V gene TRBV29-1; perhaps TRBD2 as D (5 bases). CDR3 length: 14 amino acids. CDR1 and CDR2 (germline): SQVTM, ANQGSEA. Trimming took off 4 bases at V and 9 bases at J, with 19 bases between the two ends. The CDR3 nucleotides are TGCAGCGTTGTGGCTAGCCCTGCTGTCGGTGAGCAGTTCTTC. It is translated as CSVVASPAVGEQFF.

The CDR3 DNA reads as TGTGCCAGCAGAACCTCTCGGAACAGGGCGTACGAGCAGTACTTC. Its protein is CASRTSRNRAYEQYF. The chain employs TRBV11-2 and TRBJ2-7, with D perhaps TRBD1 (6 bases). V was pared by 6 bases and J by 4 bases, with 19 bases between. Germline CDR1 SGHAT, CDR2 FQNNGV. The CDR3 extends over 15 amino acids.

Worth noting for this clone: At one end, the junction sequence differs from germline, possibly due to a read error. The chain carries TRBV7-7 and TRBJ2-3; 7 bases map to TRBD1. This CDR3 is built from 15 residues. The germline gives CDR1 SSHAT, CDR2 FNYEAQ (reference sequence). As DNA, the CDR3 is TGTGCTAGCAGCTTAGGGGGACAGAGCACAGATACGCAGTATTTT. Amino acid sequence: CASSLGGQSTDTQYF.

The chain carries TRBV4-3 and TRBJ2-2; D not resolved. The germline V gene has CDR1 LGHNA and CDR2 YSLEER. The CDR3 covers 15 residues. Trimming left V 1 base short and J 6 bases short, with 12 bases between. CDR3 bases: TGCGCCAGCAGCCAAGGACTGAATAGAGCCGGGGAGCTGTTTTTT. It is translated as CASSQGLNRAGELFF.

The V gene is TRBV7-8, the J gene TRBJ1-3; no firm D call. Germline V gene lookup returns CDR1 SGHVS and CDR2 FQNEAQ. Trimming cost V 5 bases and J 0 bases, with 11 bases left between them. This CDR3 contains 15 residues. The CDR3 spells CASSPRSGSGNTIYF. DNA for the CDR3: TGTGCCAGCAGCCCTAGGTCGGGCTCTGGAAACACCATATATTTT.

V usage is TRBV7-6 and J usage is TRBJ2-5; 10 positions match TRBD2. Per the germline V gene, CDR1 is SGHVS and CDR2 is FNYEAQ. The CDR3 consists of 14 residues. V lost 4 bases, J lost 3 bases, and 2 bases stayed unmatched. The chain's CDR3 is CASSYGLAEETQYF. The CDR3 bases are TGTGCCAGCAGCTACGGACTAGCGGAAGAGACCCAGTACTTC.

J is TRBJ2-7 and V is TRBV6-5, with 13 bases aligning to TRBD2. J gave up 5 bases and V 5 bases, and 6 bases lay outside the gene matches. CDR3 size: 15 residues. Looked up from germline, CDR1 is MNHEY and CDR2 is SVGAGI. The CDR3: CASSPRLAGGHEQYF. In nucleotides, the CDR3 is TGTGCCAGCAGTCCCCGACTAGCGGGAGGCCACGAGCAGTACTTC.

This sequence joins TRBV23-1 and TRBJ1-5; TRBD1 is a possible D gene (5 bases). TRBV23-1 is an ORF; its function is uncertain. Between the trimmed V and J ends, which lost 1 base and 0 bases, there was a span of 13 bases. This CDR3 has 17 amino acids. CDR3: CASSQYGTSNSNQPQHF. The CDR3, as DNA: TGCGCCAGCAGTCAATATGGGACGTCGAATAGCAATCAGCCCCAGCATTTT.

The chain links TRBV30 to TRBJ2-3; D may be TRBD1 (6 bases). Trimming shortened V by 4 bases and J by 3 bases, and 20 bases separated the two germline ends. Germline V gene lookup returns CDR1 GTSNPN and CDR2 SVGIG (reference sequence). The CDR3 is 16 amino acids. CDR3 sequence (DNA): TGTGCCTGGACAGCTCGGACAGTCCGAGGTACAGATACGCAGTATTTT. Translation gives CAWTARTVRGTDTQYF.